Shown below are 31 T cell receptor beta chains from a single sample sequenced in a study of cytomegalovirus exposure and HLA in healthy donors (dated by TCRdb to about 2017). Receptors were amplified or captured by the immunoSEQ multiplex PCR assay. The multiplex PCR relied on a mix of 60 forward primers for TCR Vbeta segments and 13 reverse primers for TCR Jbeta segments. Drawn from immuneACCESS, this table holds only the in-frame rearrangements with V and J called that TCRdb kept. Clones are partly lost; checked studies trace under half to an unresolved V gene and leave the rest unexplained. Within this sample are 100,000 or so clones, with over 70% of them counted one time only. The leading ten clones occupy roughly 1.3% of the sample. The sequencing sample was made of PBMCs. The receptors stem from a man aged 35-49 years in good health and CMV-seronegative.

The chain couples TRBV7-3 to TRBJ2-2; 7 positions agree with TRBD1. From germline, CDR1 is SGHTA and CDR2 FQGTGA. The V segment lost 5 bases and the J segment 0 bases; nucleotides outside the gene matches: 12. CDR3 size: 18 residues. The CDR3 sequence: CASSPHRQGLANTGELFF. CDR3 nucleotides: TGTGCCAGCAGCCCCCACCGACAGGGTCTTGCGAACACCGGGGAGCTGTTTTTT.

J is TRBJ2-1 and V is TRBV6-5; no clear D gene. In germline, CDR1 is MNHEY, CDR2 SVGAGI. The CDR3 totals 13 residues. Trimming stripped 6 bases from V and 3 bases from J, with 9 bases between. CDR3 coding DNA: TGTGCCAGCAGGCTCTCGGGCTACAATGAGCAGTTCTTC. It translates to CASRLSGYNEQFF.

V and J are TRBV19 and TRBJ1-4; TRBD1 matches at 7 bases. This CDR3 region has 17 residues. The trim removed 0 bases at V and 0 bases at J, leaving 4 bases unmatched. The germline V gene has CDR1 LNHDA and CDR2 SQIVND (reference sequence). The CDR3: CASSIDTGAATNEKLFF. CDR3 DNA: TGTGCCAGTAGTATAGATACAGGGGCGGCAACTAATGAAAAACTGTTTTTT.

CDR3 loop: CASGLDDRTGGYGYTF. In nucleotides, the CDR3 is TGTGCTAGTGGTTTGGACGACAGGACAGGGGGCTATGGCTACACCTTC. V and J are TRBV12-5 and TRBJ1-2; TRBD1 agrees at 10 bases. J gave up 4 bases and V 1 base, and 6 bases lay outside the gene matches. Germline lookup yields CDR1 LGHNT and CDR2 FRNRAP. There are 16 residues in the CDR3.

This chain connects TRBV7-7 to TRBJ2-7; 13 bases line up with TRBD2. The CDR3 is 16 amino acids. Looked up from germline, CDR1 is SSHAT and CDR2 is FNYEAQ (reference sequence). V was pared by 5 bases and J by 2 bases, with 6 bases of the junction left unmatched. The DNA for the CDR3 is TGTGCCAGCAGCCCCAGACTAGCGGGAGGCCCCTACGAGCAGTACTTC. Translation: CASSPRLAGGPYEQYF.

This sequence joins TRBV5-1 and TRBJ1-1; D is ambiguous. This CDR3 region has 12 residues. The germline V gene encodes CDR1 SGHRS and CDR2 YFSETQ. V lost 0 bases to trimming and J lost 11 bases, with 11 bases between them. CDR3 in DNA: TGCGCCAGCAGCTTGGGAGGAGGTGGGGCTTTCTTT. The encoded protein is CASSLGGGGAFF.

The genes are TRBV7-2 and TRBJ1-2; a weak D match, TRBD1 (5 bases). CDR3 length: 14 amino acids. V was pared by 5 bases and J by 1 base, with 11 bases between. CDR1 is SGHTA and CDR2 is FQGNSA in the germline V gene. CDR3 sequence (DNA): TGTGCCAGCAGCCTAACAGGATATAACTATGGCTACACCTTC. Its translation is CASSLTGYNYGYTF.

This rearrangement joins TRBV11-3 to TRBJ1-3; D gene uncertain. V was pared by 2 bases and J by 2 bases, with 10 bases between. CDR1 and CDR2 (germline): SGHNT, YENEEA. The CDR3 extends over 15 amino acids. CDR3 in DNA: TGTGCCAGCAGCTTATTCGAGGGAACTGGAAACACCATATATTTT. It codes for CASSLFEGTGNTIYF.

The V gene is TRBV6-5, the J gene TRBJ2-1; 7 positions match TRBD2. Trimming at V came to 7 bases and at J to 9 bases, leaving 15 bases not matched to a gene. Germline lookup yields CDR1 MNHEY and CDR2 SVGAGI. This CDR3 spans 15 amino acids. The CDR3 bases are TGTGCCAGCACCCGGACTAGGACGGTCGTAGGTGAGCAGTTCTTC. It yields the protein CASTRTRTVVGEQFF.

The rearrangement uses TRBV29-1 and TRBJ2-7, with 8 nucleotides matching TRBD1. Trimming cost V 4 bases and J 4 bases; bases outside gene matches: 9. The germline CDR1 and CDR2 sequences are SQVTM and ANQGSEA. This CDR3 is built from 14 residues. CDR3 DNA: TGCAGCGTTGTTGATACAGGGGGGAAATACGAGCAGTACTTC. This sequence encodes CSVVDTGGKYEQYF.

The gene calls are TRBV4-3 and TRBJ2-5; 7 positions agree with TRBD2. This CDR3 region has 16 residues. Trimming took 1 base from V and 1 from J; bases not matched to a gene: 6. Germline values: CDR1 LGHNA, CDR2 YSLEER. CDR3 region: CASSQVRGESQETQYF. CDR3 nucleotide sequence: TGCGCCAGCAGCCAAGTTCGGGGGGAGAGCCAAGAGACCCAGTACTTC.

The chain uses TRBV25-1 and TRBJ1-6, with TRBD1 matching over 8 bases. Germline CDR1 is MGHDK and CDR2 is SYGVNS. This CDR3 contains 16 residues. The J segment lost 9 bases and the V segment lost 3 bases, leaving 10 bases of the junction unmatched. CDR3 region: CASSDRRTGLVSPLHF. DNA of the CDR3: TGTGCCAGCAGTGACCGGAGGACAGGGTTGGTTTCACCCCTCCACTTT.

The CDR3 loop is CASSSGGRMSGNTIYF. The CDR3 DNA sequence: TGTGCCAGCTCGTCCGGGGGGCGAATGTCTGGAAACACCATATATTTT. The V and J genes are TRBV13 and TRBJ1-3, with D perhaps matching TRBD1 (6 bases). Trimming removed 8 bases at V and 1 base at J, with 18 bases between. The CDR3 covers 16 residues. CDR1 is PRHDT, CDR2 FYEKMQ, per germline (reference sequence).

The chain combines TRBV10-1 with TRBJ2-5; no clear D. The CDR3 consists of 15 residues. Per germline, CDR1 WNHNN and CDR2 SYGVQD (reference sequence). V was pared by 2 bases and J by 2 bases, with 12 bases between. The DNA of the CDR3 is TGCGCCAGCAGTGAGCCGAAAGACGGGCAAGAGACCCAGTACTTC. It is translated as CASSEPKDGQETQYF.

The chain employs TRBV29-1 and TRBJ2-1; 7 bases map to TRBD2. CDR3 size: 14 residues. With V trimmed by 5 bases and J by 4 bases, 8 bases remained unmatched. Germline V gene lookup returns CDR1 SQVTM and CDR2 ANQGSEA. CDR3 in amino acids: CSVRAGRNYNEQFF. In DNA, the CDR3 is TGCAGCGTTCGAGCGGGACGAAATTACAATGAGCAGTTCTTC.

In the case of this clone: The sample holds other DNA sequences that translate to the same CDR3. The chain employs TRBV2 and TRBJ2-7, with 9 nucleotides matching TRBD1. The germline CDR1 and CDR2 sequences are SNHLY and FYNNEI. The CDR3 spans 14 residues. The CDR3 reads CASLDRGGSYEQYF. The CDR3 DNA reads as TGTGCTAGCCTGGACAGGGGCGGGTCCTACGAGCAGTACTTC.

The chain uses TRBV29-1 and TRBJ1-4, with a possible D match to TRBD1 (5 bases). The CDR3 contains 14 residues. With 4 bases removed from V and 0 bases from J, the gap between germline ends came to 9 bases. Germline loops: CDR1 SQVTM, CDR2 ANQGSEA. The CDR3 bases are TGCAGCGTTGCGACAGATGCAACTAATGAAAAACTGTTTTTT. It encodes CSVATDATNEKLFF.

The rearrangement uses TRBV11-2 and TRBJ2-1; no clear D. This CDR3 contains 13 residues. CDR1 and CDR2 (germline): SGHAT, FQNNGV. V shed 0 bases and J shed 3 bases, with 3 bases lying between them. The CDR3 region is CASSLDLYNEQFF. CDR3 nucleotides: TGTGCCAGCAGCTTAGATCTCTACAATGAGCAGTTCTTC.

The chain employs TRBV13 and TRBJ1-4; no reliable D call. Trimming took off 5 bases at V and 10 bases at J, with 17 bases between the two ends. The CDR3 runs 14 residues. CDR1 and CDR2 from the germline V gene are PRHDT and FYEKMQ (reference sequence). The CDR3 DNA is TGTGCCAGCAGCCTGATTGAGGGTGGTGGAAAACTGTTTTTT. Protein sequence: CASSLIEGGGKLFF.

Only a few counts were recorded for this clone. The CDR3 coding sequence is TGCGCCAGCAGCCAGGCGCCGCGGGGACAGGGGGCCGCTGGGGCCAACGTCCTGACTTTC. As protein: CASSQAPRGQGAAGANVLTF. This rearrangement joins TRBV4-3 to TRBJ2-6; 12 nucleotides match TRBD1. This CDR3 is built from 20 residues. Germline-derived CDR1 and CDR2 are LGHNA and YSLEER. J gave up 2 bases and V 3 bases, and 11 bases lay outside the gene matches.

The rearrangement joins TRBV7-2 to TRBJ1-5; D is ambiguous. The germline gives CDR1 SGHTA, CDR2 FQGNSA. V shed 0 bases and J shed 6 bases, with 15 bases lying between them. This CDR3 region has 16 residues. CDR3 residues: CASSLAPAGVGQPQHF. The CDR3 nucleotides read TGTGCCAGCAGCTTAGCGCCCGCCGGGGTGGGTCAGCCCCAGCATTTT.

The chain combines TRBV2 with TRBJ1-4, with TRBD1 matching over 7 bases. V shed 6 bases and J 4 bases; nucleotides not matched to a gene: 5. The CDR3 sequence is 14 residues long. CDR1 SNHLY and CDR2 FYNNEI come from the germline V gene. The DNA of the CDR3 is TGTGCCAGCAGAGACAGGGTCTTTAATGAAAAACTGTTTTTT. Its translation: CASRDRVFNEKLFF.

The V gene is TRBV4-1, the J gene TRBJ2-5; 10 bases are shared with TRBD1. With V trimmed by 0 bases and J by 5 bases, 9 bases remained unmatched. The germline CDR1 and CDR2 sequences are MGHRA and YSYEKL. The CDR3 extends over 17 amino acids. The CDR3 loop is CASSQESVDRGQETQYF. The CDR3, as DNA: TGCGCCAGCAGCCAAGAATCGGTTGACAGGGGGCAGGAGACCCAGTACTTC.

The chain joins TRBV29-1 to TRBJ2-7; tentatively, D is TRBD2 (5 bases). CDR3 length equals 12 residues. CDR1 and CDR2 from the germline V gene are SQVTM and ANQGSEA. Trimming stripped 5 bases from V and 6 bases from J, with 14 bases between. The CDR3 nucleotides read TGCAGCGTTCGTCAGGAGGTGGGCGAGCAGTACTTC. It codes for CSVRQEVGEQYF.

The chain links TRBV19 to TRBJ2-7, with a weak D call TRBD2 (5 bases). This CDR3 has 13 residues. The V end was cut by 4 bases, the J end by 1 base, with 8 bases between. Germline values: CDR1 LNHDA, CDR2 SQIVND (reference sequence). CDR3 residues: CASSRTASYEQYF. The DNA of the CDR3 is TGTGCCAGTAGTAGGACTGCTTCCTACGAGCAGTACTTC.

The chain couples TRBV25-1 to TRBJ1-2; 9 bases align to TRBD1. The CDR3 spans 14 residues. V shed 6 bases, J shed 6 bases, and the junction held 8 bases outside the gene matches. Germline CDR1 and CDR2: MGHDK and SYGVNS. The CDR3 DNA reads TGTGCCAGCAGAACCGGACAGGGGATGAATGGCTACACCTTC. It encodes CASRTGQGMNGYTF.

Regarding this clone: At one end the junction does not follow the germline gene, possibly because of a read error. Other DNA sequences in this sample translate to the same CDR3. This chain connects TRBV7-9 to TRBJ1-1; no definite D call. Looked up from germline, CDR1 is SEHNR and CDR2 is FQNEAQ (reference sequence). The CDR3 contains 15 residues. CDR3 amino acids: CSSSLVLGRATEAFF. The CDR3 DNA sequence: TGTTCCAGCAGCTTAGTTCTAGGGAGGGCCACTGAAGCTTTCTTT.

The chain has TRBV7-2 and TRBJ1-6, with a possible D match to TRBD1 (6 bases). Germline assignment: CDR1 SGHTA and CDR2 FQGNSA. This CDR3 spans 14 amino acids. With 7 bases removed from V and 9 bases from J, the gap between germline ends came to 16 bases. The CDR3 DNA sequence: TGTGCCAGCACCTCCGGGACACATACTTCACCCCTCCACTTT. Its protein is CASTSGTHTSPLHF.

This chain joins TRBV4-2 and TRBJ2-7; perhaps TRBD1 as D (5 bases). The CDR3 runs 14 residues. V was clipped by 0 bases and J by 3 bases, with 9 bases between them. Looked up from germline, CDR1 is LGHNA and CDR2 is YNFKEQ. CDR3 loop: CASSQDAGNYEQYF. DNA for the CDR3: TGTGCCAGCAGCCAAGACGCAGGGAACTACGAGCAGTACTTC.

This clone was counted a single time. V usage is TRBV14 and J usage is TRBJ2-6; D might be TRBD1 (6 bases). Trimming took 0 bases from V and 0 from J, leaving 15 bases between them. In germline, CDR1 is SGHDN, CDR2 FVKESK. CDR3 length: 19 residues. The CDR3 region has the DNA TGTGCCAGCAGCCAAGAATGTGAGACAGGAACCTCTGGGGCCAACGTCCTGACTTTC. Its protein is CASSQECETGTSGANVLTF.

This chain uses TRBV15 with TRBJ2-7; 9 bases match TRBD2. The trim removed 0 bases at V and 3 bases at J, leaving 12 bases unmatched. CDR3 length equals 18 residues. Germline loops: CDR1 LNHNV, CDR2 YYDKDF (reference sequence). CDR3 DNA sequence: TGTGCCACCAGCAGAGATAGCGCGGGAGGGCCACGGATCTACGAGCAGTACTTC. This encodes CATSRDSAGGPRIYEQYF.